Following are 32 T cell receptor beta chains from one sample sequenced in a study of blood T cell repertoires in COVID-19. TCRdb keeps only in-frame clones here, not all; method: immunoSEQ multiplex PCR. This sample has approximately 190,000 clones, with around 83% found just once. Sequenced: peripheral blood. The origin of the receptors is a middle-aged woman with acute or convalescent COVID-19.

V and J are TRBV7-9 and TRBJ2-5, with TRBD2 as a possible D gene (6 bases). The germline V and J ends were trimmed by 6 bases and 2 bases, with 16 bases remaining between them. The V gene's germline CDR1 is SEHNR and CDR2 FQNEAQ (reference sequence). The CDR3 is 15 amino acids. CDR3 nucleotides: TGTGCCAGCAGTCGAGGGGACTGGACGCAAGAGACCCAGTACTTC. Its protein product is CASSRGDWTQETQYF.

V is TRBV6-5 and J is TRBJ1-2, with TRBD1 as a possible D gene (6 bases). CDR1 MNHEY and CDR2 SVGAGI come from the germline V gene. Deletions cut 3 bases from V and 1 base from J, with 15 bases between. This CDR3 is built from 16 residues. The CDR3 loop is CASSYSVQGGNYGYTF. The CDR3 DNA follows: TGTGCCAGCAGTTATTCCGTACAGGGTGGTAACTATGGCTACACCTTC.

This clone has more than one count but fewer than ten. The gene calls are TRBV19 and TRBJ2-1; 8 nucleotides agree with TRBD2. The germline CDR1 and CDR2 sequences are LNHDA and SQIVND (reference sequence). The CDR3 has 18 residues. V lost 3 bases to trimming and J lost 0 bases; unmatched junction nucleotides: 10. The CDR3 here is CASSIPLLAGSSYNEQFF. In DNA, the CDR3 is TGTGCCAGTAGTATTCCGTTATTAGCGGGAAGCTCCTACAATGAGCAGTTCTTC.

The CDR3 sequence: CASSLVSTGDNEQFF. CDR3 bases: TGTGCCAGCAGCTTAGTTTCGACAGGGGACAATGAGCAGTTCTTC. V is TRBV7-2 and J is TRBJ2-1; 8 nucleotides align to TRBD1. The length of the CDR3 is 15 residues. V lost 1 base to trimming and J lost 5 bases; unmatched junction nucleotides: 4. Germline CDR1 is SGHTA and CDR2 is FQGNSA.

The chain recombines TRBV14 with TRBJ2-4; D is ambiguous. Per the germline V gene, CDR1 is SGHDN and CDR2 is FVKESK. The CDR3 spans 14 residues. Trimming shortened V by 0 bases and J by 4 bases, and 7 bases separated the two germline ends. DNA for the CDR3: TGTGCCAGCAGCCAAGACAGGATAAAAAACATTCAGTACTTC. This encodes CASSQDRIKNIQYF.

For the CDR3, the DNA is TGTGCCAGTAGTTCCGACAGGGGAATTTACGAGCAGTACTTC. This gives the protein CASSSDRGIYEQYF. The rearrangement uses TRBV19 and TRBJ2-7, with 8 bases fitting TRBD1. This CDR3 is 14 amino acids long. The V gene's germline CDR1 is LNHDA and CDR2 SQIVND (reference sequence). V lost 5 bases, J lost 4 bases, and 7 bases stayed unmatched.

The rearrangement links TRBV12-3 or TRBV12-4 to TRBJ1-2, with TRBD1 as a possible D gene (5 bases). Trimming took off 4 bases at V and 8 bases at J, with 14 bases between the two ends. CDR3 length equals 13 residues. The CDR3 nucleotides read TGTGCCAGCAGTTCTACAGGAGCCTGGGGCTACACCTTC. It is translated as CASSSTGAWGYTF.

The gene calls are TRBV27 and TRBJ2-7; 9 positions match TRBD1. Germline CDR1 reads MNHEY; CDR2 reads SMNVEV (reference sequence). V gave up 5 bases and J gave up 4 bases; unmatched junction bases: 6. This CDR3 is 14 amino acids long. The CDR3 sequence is CASSRMGQGYEQYF. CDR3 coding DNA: TGTGCCAGCAGTCGGATGGGACAGGGTTACGAGCAGTACTTC.

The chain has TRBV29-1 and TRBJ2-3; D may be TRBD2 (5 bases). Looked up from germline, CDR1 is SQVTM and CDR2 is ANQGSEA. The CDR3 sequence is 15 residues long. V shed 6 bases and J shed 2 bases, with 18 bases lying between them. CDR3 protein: CSVGGGEIYTDTQYF. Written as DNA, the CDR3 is TGCAGCGTGGGCGGAGGTGAAATCTACACAGATACGCAGTATTTT.

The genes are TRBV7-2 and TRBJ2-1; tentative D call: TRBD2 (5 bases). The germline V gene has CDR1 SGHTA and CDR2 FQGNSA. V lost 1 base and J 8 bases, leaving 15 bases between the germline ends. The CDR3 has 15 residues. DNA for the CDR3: TGTGCCAGCAGCTTAGGCGGGCGGCTTAGCGATGAGCAGTTCTTC. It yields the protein CASSLGGRLSDEQFF.

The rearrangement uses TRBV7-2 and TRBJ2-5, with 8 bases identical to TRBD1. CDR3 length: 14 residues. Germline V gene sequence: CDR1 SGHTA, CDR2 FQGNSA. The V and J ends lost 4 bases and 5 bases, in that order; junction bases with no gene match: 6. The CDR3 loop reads CASSSRTGRETQYF. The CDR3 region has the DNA TGTGCCAGCAGCTCCAGGACAGGGAGGGAGACCCAGTACTTC. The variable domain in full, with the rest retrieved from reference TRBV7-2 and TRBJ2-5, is GAGVSQSPSNKVTEKGKDVELRCDPISGHTALYWYRQSLGQGLEFLIYFQGNSAPDKSGLPSDRFSAERTGGSVSTLTIQRTQQEDSAVYLCASSSRTGRETQYFGPGTRLLVL.

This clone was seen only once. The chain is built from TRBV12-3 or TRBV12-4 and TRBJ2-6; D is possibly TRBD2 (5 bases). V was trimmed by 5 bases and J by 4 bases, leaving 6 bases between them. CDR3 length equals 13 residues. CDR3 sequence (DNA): TGTGCCAGCAGTCGCGGGGGGGCCAACGTCCTGACTTTC. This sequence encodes CASSRGGANVLTF.

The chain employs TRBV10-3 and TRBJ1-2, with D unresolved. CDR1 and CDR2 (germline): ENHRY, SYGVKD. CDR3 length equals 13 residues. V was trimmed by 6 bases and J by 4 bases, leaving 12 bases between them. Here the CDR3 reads CAIREGTGYGYTF. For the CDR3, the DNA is TGTGCCATCAGGGAGGGTACGGGCTATGGCTACACCTTC.

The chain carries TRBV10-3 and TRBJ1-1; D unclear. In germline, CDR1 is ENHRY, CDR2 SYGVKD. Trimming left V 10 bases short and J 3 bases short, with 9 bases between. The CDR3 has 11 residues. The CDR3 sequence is CASREDTEAFF. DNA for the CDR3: TGTGCCAGCCGGGAAGACACTGAAGCTTTCTTT.

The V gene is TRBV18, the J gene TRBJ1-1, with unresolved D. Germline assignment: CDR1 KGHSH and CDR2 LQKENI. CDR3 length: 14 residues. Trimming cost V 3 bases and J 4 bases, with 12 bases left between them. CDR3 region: CASSPQAAPTEAFF. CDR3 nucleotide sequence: TGTGCCAGCTCACCCCAGGCTGCCCCCACTGAAGCTTTCTTT.

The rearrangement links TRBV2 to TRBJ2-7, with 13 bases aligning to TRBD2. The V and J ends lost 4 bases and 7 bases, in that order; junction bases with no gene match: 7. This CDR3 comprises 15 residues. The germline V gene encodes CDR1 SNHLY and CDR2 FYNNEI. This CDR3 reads CASSGAGGLAGEQYF. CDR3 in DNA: TGTGCCAGCAGTGGAGCTGGGGGACTAGCGGGAGAGCAGTACTTC. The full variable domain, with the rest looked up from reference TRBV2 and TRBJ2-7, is EPEVTQTPSHQVTQMGQEVILRCVPISNHLYFYWYRQILGQKVEFLVSFYNNEISEKSEIFDDQFSVERPDGSNFTLKIRSTKLEDSAMYFCASSGAGGLAGEQYFGPGTRLTVT.

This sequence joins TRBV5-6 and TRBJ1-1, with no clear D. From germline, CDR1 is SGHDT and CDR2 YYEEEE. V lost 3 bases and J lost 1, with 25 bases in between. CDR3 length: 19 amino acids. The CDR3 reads CASSSPVLTLIGGNTEAFF. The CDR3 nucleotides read TGTGCCAGCAGCTCCCCGGTTCTCACGCTTATCGGTGGGAACACTGAAGCTTTCTTT.

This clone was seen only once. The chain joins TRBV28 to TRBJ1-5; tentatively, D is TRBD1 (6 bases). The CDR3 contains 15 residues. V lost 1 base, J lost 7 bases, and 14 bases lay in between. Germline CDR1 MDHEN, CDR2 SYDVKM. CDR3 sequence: CASSLFGGQDQPQHF. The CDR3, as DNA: TGTGCCAGCAGTTTATTCGGGGGGCAGGACCAGCCCCAGCATTTT.

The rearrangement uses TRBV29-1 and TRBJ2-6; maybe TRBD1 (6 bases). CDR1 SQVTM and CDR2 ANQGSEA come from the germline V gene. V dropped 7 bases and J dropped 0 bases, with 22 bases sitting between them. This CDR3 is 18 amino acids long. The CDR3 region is CSATDRNGDPSGANVLTF. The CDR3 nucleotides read TGCAGCGCTACAGACAGGAATGGGGACCCCTCTGGGGCCAACGTCCTGACTTTC.

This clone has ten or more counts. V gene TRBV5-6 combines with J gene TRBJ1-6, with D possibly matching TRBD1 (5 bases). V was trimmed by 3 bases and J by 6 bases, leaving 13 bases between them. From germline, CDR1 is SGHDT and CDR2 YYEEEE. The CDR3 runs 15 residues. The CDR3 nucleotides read TGTGCCAGCAGCTCCGTCGACAGAATTAATTCACCCCTCCACTTT. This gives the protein CASSSVDRINSPLHF.

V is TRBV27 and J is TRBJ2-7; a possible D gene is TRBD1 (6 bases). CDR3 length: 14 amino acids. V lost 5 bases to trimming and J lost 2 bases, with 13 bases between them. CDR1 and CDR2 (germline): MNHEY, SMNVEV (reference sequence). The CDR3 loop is CASSQTTGPYEQYF. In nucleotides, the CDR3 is TGTGCCAGCAGTCAGACGACAGGACCCTACGAGCAGTACTTC.

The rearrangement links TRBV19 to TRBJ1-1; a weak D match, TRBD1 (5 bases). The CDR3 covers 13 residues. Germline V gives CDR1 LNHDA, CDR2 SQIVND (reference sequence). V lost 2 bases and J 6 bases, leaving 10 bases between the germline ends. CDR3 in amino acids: CASSIQGYAEAFF. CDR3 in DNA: TGTGCCAGTAGTATACAGGGTTACGCTGAAGCTTTCTTT.

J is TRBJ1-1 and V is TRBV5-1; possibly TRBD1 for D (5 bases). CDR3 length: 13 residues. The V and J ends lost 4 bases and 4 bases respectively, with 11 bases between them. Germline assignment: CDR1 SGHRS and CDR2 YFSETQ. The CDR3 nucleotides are TGCGCCAGCAGCGGAACAGGCGTCACTGAAGCTTTCTTT. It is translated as CASSGTGVTEAFF.

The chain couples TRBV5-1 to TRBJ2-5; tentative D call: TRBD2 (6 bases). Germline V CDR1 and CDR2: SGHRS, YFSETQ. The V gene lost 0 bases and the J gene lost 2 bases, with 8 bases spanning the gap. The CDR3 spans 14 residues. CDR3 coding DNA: TGCGCCAGCAGCTTGGGTAGCGGACAAGAGACCCAGTACTTC. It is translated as CASSLGSGQETQYF.

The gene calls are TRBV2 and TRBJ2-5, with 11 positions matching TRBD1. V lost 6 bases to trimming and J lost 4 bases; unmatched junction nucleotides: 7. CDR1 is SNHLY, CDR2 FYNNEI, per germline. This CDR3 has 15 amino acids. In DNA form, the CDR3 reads TGTGCCAGCAGCGGACAGGGGGCGACGGTAGAGACCCAGTACTTC. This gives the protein CASSGQGATVETQYF. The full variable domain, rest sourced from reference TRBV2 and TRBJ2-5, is EPEVTQTPSHQVTQMGQEVILRCVPISNHLYFYWYRQILGQKVEFLVSFYNNEISEKSEIFDDQFSVERPDGSNFTLKIRSTKLEDSAMYFCASSGQGATVETQYFGPGTRLLVL.

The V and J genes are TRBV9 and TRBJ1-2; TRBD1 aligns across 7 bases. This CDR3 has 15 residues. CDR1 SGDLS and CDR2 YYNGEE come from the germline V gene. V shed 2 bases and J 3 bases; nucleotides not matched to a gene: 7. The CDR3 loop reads CASSVRDSVYYGYTF. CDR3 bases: TGTGCCAGCAGCGTTAGGGACAGTGTTTACTATGGCTACACCTTC.

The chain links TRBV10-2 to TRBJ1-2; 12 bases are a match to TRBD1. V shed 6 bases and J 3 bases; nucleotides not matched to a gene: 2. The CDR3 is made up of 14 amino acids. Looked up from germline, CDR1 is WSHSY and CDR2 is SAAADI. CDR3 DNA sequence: TGCGCCAGCAGAGGGACAGGGGGCTACTATGGCTACACCTTC. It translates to CASRGTGGYYGYTF.

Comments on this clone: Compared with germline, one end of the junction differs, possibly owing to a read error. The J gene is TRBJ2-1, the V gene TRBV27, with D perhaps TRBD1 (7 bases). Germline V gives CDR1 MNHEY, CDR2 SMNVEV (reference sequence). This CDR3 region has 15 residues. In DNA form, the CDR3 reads TGTGCCAGCAGTCTCAATTCACAGGGGACGGCGGGGAAGCTCTTC. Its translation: CASSLNSQGTAGKLF.

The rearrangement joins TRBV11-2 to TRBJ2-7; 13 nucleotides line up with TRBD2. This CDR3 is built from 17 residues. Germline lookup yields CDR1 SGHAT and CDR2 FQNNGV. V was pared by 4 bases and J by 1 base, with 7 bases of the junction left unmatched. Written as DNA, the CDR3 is TGTGCCAGCAGCTCAACTAGCGGGGGGGCCTGGTCCTACGAGCAGTACTTC. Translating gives CASSSTSGGAWSYEQYF. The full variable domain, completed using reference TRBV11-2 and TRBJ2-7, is EAGVAQSPRYKIIEKRQSVAFWCNPISGHATLYWYQQILGQGPKLLIQFQNNGVVDDSQLPKDRFSAERLKGVDSTLKIQPAKLEDSAVYLCASSSTSGGAWSYEQYFGPGTRLTVT.

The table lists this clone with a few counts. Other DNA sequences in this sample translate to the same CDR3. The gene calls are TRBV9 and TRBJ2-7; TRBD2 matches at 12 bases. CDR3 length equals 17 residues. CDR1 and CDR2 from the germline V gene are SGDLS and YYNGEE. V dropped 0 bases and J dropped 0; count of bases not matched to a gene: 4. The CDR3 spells CASSVGLAGASSYEQYF. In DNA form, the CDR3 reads TGTGCCAGCAGCGTAGGACTAGCGGGGGCCAGCTCCTACGAGCAGTACTTC.

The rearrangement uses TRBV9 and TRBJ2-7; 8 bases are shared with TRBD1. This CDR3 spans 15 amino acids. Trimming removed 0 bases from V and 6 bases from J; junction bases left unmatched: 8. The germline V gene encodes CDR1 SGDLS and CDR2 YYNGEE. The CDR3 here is CASSVGRAGGGEQYF. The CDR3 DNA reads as TGTGCCAGCAGCGTAGGAAGAGCAGGGGGCGGCGAGCAGTACTTC.

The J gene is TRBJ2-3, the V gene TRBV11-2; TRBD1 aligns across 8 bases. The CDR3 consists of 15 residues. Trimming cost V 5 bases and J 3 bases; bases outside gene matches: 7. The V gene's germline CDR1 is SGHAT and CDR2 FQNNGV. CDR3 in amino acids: CASSRTGTSTDTQYF. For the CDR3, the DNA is TGTGCCAGCAGCCGGACAGGGACAAGTACAGATACGCAGTATTTT.